The 29 T cell receptor beta chains below were found in one sample sequenced in a study of blood T cell repertoires in COVID-19 (dated by TCRdb to between 2020 and 2021). Library preparation used the immunoSEQ multiplex PCR assay. The immuneACCESS repertoire file appears here via TCRdb, limited to in-frame rearrangements. These files lack a portion of the clones; in checked studies, under half of the deficit traces to unresolved V genes, and the cause of the others is not known. The sample table shows 200,000 to 250,000 clones, and approximately 86% are seen once. In total, the top ten clones hold around 6.4% of the sample. Material: peripheral blood. These receptors were taken from a woman aged 55-70 years with active or convalescent COVID-19.

V is TRBV7-6 and J is TRBJ2-1; 10 nucleotides agree with TRBD2. CDR1 is SGHVS and CDR2 is FNYEAQ in the germline V gene. V was pared by 3 bases and J by 4 bases, with 9 bases of the junction left unmatched. The CDR3 has 17 amino acids. The DNA for the CDR3 is TGTGCCAGCAGCTTTGTCTCTAGCGGGAGAAAATACAATGAGCAGTTCTTC. This encodes CASSFVSSGRKYNEQFF.

This clone appeared a few times. The chain joins TRBV7-2 to TRBJ2-1; 8 bases are a match to TRBD2. V lost 4 bases, J lost 2 bases, and 13 bases stayed unmatched. There are 18 residues in the CDR3. The V gene's germline CDR1 is SGHTA and CDR2 FQGNSA. CDR3 sequence: CASSSPDYRGGTYNEQFF. CDR3 sequence (DNA): TGTGCCAGCAGCTCCCCAGATTATCGGGGGGGGACCTACAATGAGCAGTTCTTC.

The gene calls are TRBV11-2 and TRBJ2-1; unclear D gene. V lost 3 bases and J 7 bases, leaving 13 bases between the germline ends. The germline V gene has CDR1 SGHAT and CDR2 FQNNGV. The CDR3 loop spans 14 amino acids. CDR3 protein: CASSFIADTNEQFF. In nucleotides, the CDR3 is TGTGCCAGCAGCTTCATTGCGGATACAAATGAGCAGTTCTTC.

V and J are TRBV19 and TRBJ2-1; unclear D gene. The length of the CDR3 is 17 residues. The germline CDR1 and CDR2 sequences are LNHDA and SQIVND (reference sequence). Trimming removed 4 bases at V and 0 bases at J, with 16 bases between. In DNA form, the CDR3 reads TGTGCCAGTAGTACCGCCGGGTTTCAAAGCTCCTACAATGAGCAGTTCTTC. Translated: CASSTAGFQSSYNEQFF.

The chain joins TRBV27 to TRBJ1-2; a possible D gene is TRBD1 (5 bases). Germline V gene sequence: CDR1 MNHEY, CDR2 SMNVEV (reference sequence). Trimming took off 4 bases at V and 4 bases at J, with 16 bases between the two ends. This CDR3 comprises 15 residues. The CDR3 protein is CASSSLDGDFYGYTF. As DNA, the CDR3 is TGTGCCAGCAGTTCGCTGGACGGGGACTTCTATGGCTACACCTTC.

V is TRBV24-1 and J is TRBJ2-5; weak D call: TRBD1 (6 bases). Per the germline V gene, CDR1 is KGHDR and CDR2 is SFDVKD. V gave up 9 bases and J gave up 2 bases, with 9 bases separating them. The CDR3 runs to 12 residues. The CDR3 DNA is TGTGCCACCGCCGGGACACAAGAGACCCAGTACTTC. Translating it yields CATAGTQETQYF.

V usage is TRBV10-3 and J usage is TRBJ2-1, with D perhaps matching TRBD2 (6 bases). CDR1 and CDR2 (germline): ENHRY, SYGVKD. The CDR3 runs to 14 residues. Trimming removed 5 bases at V and 9 bases at J, with 17 bases between. CDR3 protein: CAISLAGPRGEQFF. CDR3 nucleotides: TGTGCCATCAGTCTGGCGGGGCCCCGGGGTGAGCAGTTCTTC.

V and J are TRBV19 and TRBJ1-2; D is uncertain. CDR3 length: 14 residues. The V gene's germline CDR1 is LNHDA and CDR2 SQIVND (reference sequence). Trimming took 1 base from V and 2 from J, leaving 8 bases between them. Written as DNA, the CDR3 is TGTGCCAGTAGTATAGGGGGAGTGAACTATGGCTACACCTTC. Residues: CASSIGGVNYGYTF.

CDR3 nucleotides: TGTGCCACCAGTGACCCGGGACTAGCGGGAGATCGGGATGAGCAGTTCTTC. It is translated as CATSDPGLAGDRDEQFF. J is TRBJ2-1 and V is TRBV24-1, with 14 nucleotides matching TRBD2. Germline V gene sequence: CDR1 KGHDR, CDR2 SFDVKD. V was pared by 4 bases and J by 8 bases, with 9 bases of the junction left unmatched. The CDR3 contains 17 residues.

The chain recombines TRBV11-3 with TRBJ2-1, with D perhaps matching TRBD2 (5 bases). V was trimmed by 0 bases and J by 0 bases, leaving 9 bases between them. Per germline, CDR1 SGHNT and CDR2 YENEEA. CDR3 length: 16 amino acids. CDR3 sequence (DNA): TGTGCCAGCAGCTTAGACGGGATGAGCTCCTACAATGAGCAGTTCTTC. This encodes CASSLDGMSSYNEQFF.

The genes are TRBV18 and TRBJ1-2; D is unclear. Germline V gene sequence: CDR1 KGHSH, CDR2 LQKENI. V was pared by 2 bases and J by 4 bases, with 14 bases between. The CDR3 is made up of 15 amino acids. CDR3 in amino acids: CASSPEAGIGYGYTF. In nucleotides, the CDR3 is TGTGCCAGCTCACCAGAGGCGGGGATCGGCTATGGCTACACCTTC.

The chain combines TRBV11-2 with TRBJ2-4; no firm D call. The CDR3 runs to 12 residues. The germline CDR1 and CDR2 sequences are SGHAT and FQNNGV. The V end was cut by 3 bases, the J end by 9 bases, with 9 bases between. This chain's CDR3 is CASSFETGIQYF. CDR3 bases: TGTGCCAGCAGCTTCGAAACGGGCATTCAGTACTTC.

This clone occurred once. The genes are TRBV7-9 and TRBJ2-7; 8 nucleotides agree with TRBD2. With 5 bases clipped from V and 1 base from J, the junction kept 10 bases outside the gene matches. The CDR3 is 16 residues long. Looked up from germline, CDR1 is SEHNR and CDR2 is FQNEAQ (reference sequence). The CDR3 DNA reads TGTGCCAGCAGCCCTGGACGTACTAGCGGTTCCTACGAGCAGTACTTC. The encoded protein is CASSPGRTSGSYEQYF.

This rearrangement joins TRBV19 to TRBJ1-4; the match to TRBD1 covers 9 bases. With 6 bases clipped from V and 8 bases from J, the junction kept 10 bases outside the gene matches. CDR3 size: 15 residues. The V gene's germline CDR1 is LNHDA and CDR2 SQIVND (reference sequence). As DNA, the CDR3 is TGTGCCAGTAGCTCGGGGACAGGGTTATGGGAAAAACTGTTTTTT. Amino acid sequence: CASSSGTGLWEKLFF. Combining the CDR3 with reference TRBV19 and TRBJ1-4 gives the whole variable domain DGGITQSPKYLFRKEGQNVTLSCEQNLNHDAMYWYRQDPGQGLRLIYYSQIVNDFQKGDIAEGYSVSREKKESFPLTVTSAQKNPTAFYLCASSSGTGLWEKLFFGSGTQLSVL.

The chain is built from TRBV2 and TRBJ1-4; TRBD1 agrees at 7 bases. Per germline, CDR1 SNHLY and CDR2 FYNNEI. The CDR3 consists of 16 residues. V was clipped by 6 bases and J by 4 bases; unmatched bases: 11. In DNA form, the CDR3 reads TGTGCCAGCAGGGAGAGAACAGGGGCGTATAATGAAAAACTGTTTTTT. Its protein product is CASRERTGAYNEKLFF.

The chain employs TRBV11-2 and TRBJ1-1; tentative D call: TRBD1 (6 bases). Germline CDR1 and CDR2: SGHAT and FQNNGV. This CDR3 is built from 20 residues. The germline V and J ends were trimmed by 0 bases and 0 bases, with 23 bases remaining between them. The DNA of the CDR3 is TGTGCCAGCAGCTTAGATGGGGGCCGGGACACGAAAAAAATGAACACTGAAGCTTTCTTT. Translated, it gives CASSLDGGRDTKKMNTEAFF. Full variable domain (remainder filled in from reference TRBV11-2 and TRBJ1-1): EAGVAQSPRYKIIEKRQSVAFWCNPISGHATLYWYQQILGQGPKLLIQFQNNGVVDDSQLPKDRFSAERLKGVDSTLKIQPAKLEDSAVYLCASSLDGGRDTKKMNTEAFFGQGTRLTVV.

The chain links TRBV11-2 to TRBJ1-1; TRBD1 is a possible D gene (6 bases). CDR1 is SGHAT, CDR2 FQNNGV, per germline. V lost 0 bases to trimming and J lost 5 bases, with 10 bases between them. The CDR3 has 14 amino acids. CDR3 protein: CASSLENRVTEAFF. As DNA, the CDR3 is TGTGCCAGCAGCTTAGAGAACAGGGTGACTGAAGCTTTCTTT.

This sequence joins TRBV28 and TRBJ2-5, with 11 bases aligning to TRBD2. This CDR3 is 14 amino acids long. In germline, CDR1 is MDHEN, CDR2 SYDVKM. The trim removed 8 bases at V and 7 bases at J, leaving 9 bases unmatched. This chain's CDR3 is CASSLAGERRTQYF. The CDR3 bases are TGTGCCAGCTCACTAGCGGGGGAGAGGAGGACCCAGTACTTC.

This clone showed up just a few times. This chain uses TRBV6-1 with TRBJ1-2, with a weak D call TRBD1 (5 bases). Per the germline V gene, CDR1 is MNHNS and CDR2 is SASEGT. The germline V and J ends were trimmed by 0 bases and 2 bases, with 10 bases remaining between them. There are 15 residues in the CDR3. The CDR3 is CASSEAGPGNYGYTF. The CDR3 DNA sequence: TGTGCCAGCAGTGAAGCTGGCCCAGGGAACTATGGCTACACCTTC.

The chain is built from TRBV20-1 and TRBJ1-5; no clear D. Looked up from germline, CDR1 is DFQATT and CDR2 is SNEGSKA (reference sequence). V was shortened by 3 bases and J by 1 base, with 10 bases between the two germline ends. This CDR3 has 14 amino acids. For the CDR3, the DNA is TGCAGTGCTAGTCACGGGTTGAGCAATCAGCCCCAGCATTTT. Translating gives CSASHGLSNQPQHF.

V is TRBV27 and J is TRBJ2-7; D might be TRBD1 (6 bases). The CDR3 spans 13 residues. Deletions cut 4 bases from V and 3 bases from J, with 10 bases between. Germline V gene sequence: CDR1 MNHEY, CDR2 SMNVEV (reference sequence). The CDR3 loop reads CASSSGANYEQYF. Here the CDR3 DNA reads TGTGCCAGCAGTTCAGGGGCGAACTACGAGCAGTACTTC.

This clone was counted a single time. This chain connects TRBV5-1 to TRBJ1-1; the D is unclear. This CDR3 contains 16 residues. Trimming removed 0 bases from V and 1 base from J, with 13 bases in between. Germline CDR1 reads SGHRS; CDR2 reads YFSETQ. The CDR3: CASSLGATEGNTEAFF. The CDR3 DNA reads TGCGCCAGCAGCTTGGGGGCTACAGAAGGGAACACTGAAGCTTTCTTT.

The J gene is TRBJ2-1, the V gene TRBV7-2; D gene uncertain. Germline V gene data show CDR1 as SGHTA and CDR2 as FQGNSA. CDR3 size: 12 residues. The V and J ends lost 5 bases and 9 bases respectively, with 11 bases between them. The CDR3 region has the DNA TGTGCCAGCAGCCGCCCTCTCGGTGAGCAGTTCTTC. Its protein is CASSRPLGEQFF. Based on the CDR3 plus reference TRBV7-2 and TRBJ2-1, the full variable domain is GAGVSQSPSNKVTEKGKDVELRCDPISGHTALYWYRQSLGQGLEFLIYFQGNSAPDKSGLPSDRFSAERTGGSVSTLTIQRTQQEDSAVYLCASSRPLGEQFFGPGTRLTVL.

This chain joins TRBV29-1 and TRBJ2-1; D not resolved. CDR1 and CDR2 from the germline V gene are SQVTM and ANQGSEA. V was pared by 7 bases and J by 13 bases, with 14 bases between. This CDR3 contains 10 residues. The CDR3 DNA reads as TGCAGCGCTGAGGAGAGTCTACAGTTCTTC. Its protein is CSAEESLQFF.

This clone turned up a few times. The chain links TRBV2 to TRBJ2-7, with D perhaps matching TRBD1 (7 bases). Germline V gene lookup returns CDR1 SNHLY and CDR2 FYNNEI. V dropped 1 base and J dropped 1 base, with 11 bases sitting between them. The CDR3 sequence is 15 residues long. The CDR3: CASSEVAGGSYEQYF. Written as DNA, the CDR3 is TGTGCCAGCAGTGAAGTGGCAGGGGGGTCCTACGAGCAGTACTTC.

This rearrangement joins TRBV6-2 or TRBV6-3 to TRBJ1-5, with 7 bases lining up with TRBD1. CDR3 length equals 13 residues. Germline CDR1 MNHEY, CDR2 SVGEGT. Losses at the gene ends were 2 bases for V and 7 bases for J; bases not matched to a gene: 2. This CDR3 is CASSYTGVQPQHF. CDR3 coding DNA: TGTGCCAGCAGTTACACAGGGGTCCAGCCCCAGCATTTT.

The gene calls are TRBV7-9 and TRBJ2-7; D remains ambiguous. V was clipped by 7 bases and J by 0 bases, with 7 bases between them. Germline CDR1 SEHNR, CDR2 FQNEAQ (reference sequence). The CDR3 covers 12 residues. The CDR3 spells CASIQFSYEQYV. DNA of the CDR3: TGTGCCAGCATACAGTTCTCCTACGAGCAGTACGTC.

The chain combines TRBV11-2 with TRBJ2-1; 13 bases are shared with TRBD2. CDR3 size: 15 residues. Germline lookup yields CDR1 SGHAT and CDR2 FQNNGV. Trimming took 6 bases from V and 6 from J; bases not matched to a gene: 5. The CDR3 nucleotides read TGTGCCAGCAGTCCCGGACTAGCGGGGGTCAATGAGCAGTTCTTC. Translated: CASSPGLAGVNEQFF.

The V gene is TRBV27, the J gene TRBJ1-5; 9 bases align to TRBD1. CDR1 is MNHEY and CDR2 is SMNVEV in the germline V gene (reference sequence). Trimming cost V 6 bases and J 6 bases; bases outside gene matches: 9. The CDR3 covers 15 residues. DNA of the CDR3: TGTGCCAGCAGGGAAAGGACAGGGGCGATTCAGCCCCAGCATTTT. It specifies CASRERTGAIQPQHF.